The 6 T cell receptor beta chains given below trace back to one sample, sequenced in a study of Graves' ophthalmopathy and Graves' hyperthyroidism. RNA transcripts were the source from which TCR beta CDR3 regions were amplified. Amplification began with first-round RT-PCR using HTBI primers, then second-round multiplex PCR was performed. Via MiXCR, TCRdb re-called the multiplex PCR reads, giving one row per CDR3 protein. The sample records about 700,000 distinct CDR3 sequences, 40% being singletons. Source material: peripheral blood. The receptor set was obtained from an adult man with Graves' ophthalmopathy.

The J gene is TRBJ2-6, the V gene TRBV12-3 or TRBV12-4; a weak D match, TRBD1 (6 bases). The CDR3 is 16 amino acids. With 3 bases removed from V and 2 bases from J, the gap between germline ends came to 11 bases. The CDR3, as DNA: TGTGCCAGCAGTTTTAGGGGGAGCACTGGGGCCAACGTCCTGACTTTC. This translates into CASSFRGSTGANVLTF.

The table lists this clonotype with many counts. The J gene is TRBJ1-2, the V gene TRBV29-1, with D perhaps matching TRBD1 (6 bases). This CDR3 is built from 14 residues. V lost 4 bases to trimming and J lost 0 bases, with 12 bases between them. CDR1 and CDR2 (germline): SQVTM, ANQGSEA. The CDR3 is CSVVHRTANYGYTF. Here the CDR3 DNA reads TGCAGCGTTGTCCACAGGACAGCTAACTATGGCTACACCTTC.

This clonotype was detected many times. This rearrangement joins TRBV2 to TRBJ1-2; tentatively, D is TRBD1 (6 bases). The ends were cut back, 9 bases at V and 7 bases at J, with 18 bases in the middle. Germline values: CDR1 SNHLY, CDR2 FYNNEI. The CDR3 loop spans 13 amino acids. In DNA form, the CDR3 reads TGTGCCAGAGGGGGACAAGGATCTTTTGGCTACACCTTC. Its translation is CARGGQGSFGYTF.

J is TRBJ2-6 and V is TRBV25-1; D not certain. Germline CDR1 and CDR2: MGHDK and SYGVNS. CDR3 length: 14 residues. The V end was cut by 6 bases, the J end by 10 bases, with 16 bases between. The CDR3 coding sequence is TGTGCCAGCAGCCCCCCCTGGCAGGCGAACGTCCTGACTTTC. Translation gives CASSPPWQANVLTF.

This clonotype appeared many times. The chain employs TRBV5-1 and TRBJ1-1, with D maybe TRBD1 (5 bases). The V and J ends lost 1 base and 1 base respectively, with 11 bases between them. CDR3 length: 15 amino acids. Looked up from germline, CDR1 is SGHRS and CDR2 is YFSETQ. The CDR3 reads CASSLYGGANTEAFF. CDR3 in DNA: TGCGCCAGCAGCTTGTATGGGGGTGCGAACACTGAAGCTTTCTTT.

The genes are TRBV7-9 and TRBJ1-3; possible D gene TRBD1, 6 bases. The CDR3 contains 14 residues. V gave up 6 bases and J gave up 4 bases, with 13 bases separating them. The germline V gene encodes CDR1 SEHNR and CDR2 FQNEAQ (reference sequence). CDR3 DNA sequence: TGTGCCAGCAGTTTACAGGGTTTCGGAAACACCATATATTTT. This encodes CASSLQGFGNTIYF.